Below, 24 T cell receptor beta chains from the same sample are listed, as sequenced in a study of post-analysis software for immune sequencing data. Study-wide points: The five TRBV segments detected at higher frequency in patients than in controls included TRBV5-6, TRBV5-1 and TRBV20-1.

The antigens of these receptors remain unknown. Incorporated into the TCR beta cDNA libraries were unique molecular identifiers, which served to reduce PCR and sequencing biases. MiXCR, applied by TCRdb to the PCR reads, yields one record per CDR3 protein. The data hold hundreds of thousands of distinct CDR3 sequences, with about 32% observed a single time. Sequencing was done on a sample of blood. The source is a girl aged 10-17 years with multiple sclerosis.

V gene TRBV18 combines with J gene TRBJ1-1; D is unresolved. Trimming removed 3 bases at V and 1 base at J, with 18 bases between. The germline CDR1 and CDR2 sequences are KGHSH and LQKENI. The CDR3 is made up of 17 amino acids. The CDR3 coding sequence is TGTGCCAGCTCACCTCTCTCCGTCGGCCCTCCGAACACTGAAGCTTTCTTT. It codes for CASSPLSVGPPNTEAFF.

In its sample, this clonotype was seen many times. J is TRBJ2-1 and V is TRBV29-1, with D unclear. With 3 bases removed from V and 0 bases from J, the gap between germline ends came to 9 bases. CDR1 is SQVTM, CDR2 ANQGSEA, per germline. The CDR3 contains 14 residues. CDR3 loop: CSVDGGSSYNEQFF. In DNA form, the CDR3 reads TGCAGCGTTGATGGCGGCAGCTCCTACAATGAGCAGTTCTTC.

The rearrangement uses TRBV7-2 and TRBJ2-1; TRBD2 aligns across 13 bases. The CDR3 runs to 14 residues. The junction had 1 base not matched to a gene; V was cut back by 5 bases and J by 6 bases. Germline V CDR1 and CDR2: SGHTA, FQGNSA. The chain's CDR3 is CASSTSGRANEQFF. CDR3 DNA sequence: TGTGCCAGCAGCACTAGCGGGAGGGCCAATGAGCAGTTCTTC. Full variable domain (rest looked up from reference TRBV7-2 and TRBJ2-1): GAGVSQSPSNKVTEKGKDVELRCDPISGHTALYWYRQSLGQGLEFLIYFQGNSAPDKSGLPSDRFSAERTGGSVSTLTIQRTQQEDSAVYLCASSTSGRANEQFFGPGTRLTVL.

This clonotype was counted only a few times. J is TRBJ2-5 and V is TRBV9; a possible D gene is TRBD1 (6 bases). The CDR3 is 16 residues long. CDR1 is SGDLS, CDR2 YYNGEE, per germline. Trimming shortened V by 0 bases and J by 5 bases, and 17 bases separated the two germline ends. The CDR3 region has the DNA TGTGCCAGCAGCGTAGGTTCGACACCTAGGGGGGAGACCCAGTACTTC. The encoded protein is CASSVGSTPRGETQYF.

Turning to this clonotype: Germline and junction disagree at one end, which may indicate a read error. The V call is TRBV24-1, the J call TRBJ1-2, with D perhaps matching TRBD1 (6 bases). In germline, CDR1 is KGHDR, CDR2 SFDVKD. The CDR3 is 11 residues long. This CDR3 is CAPSYQGKVTF. CDR3 DNA: TGTGCCCCCAGCTACCAGGGGAAGGTCACCTTC.

J is TRBJ2-3 and V is TRBV20-1; D ambiguous. V was shortened by 2 bases and J by 1 base, with 10 bases between the two germline ends. The germline V gene has CDR1 DFQATT and CDR2 SNEGSKA (reference sequence). There are 14 residues in the CDR3. CDR3 in amino acids: CSARWVSGTDTQYF. The CDR3 nucleotides read TGCAGTGCTAGATGGGTTTCGGGCACAGATACGCAGTATTTT.

This clonotype was counted only a few times. J is TRBJ2-5 and V is TRBV20-1; the D is unclear. Trimming shortened V by 6 bases and J by 2 bases, and 10 bases separated the two germline ends. This CDR3 has 12 amino acids. Germline V lookup: CDR1 DFQATT, CDR2 SNEGSKA (reference sequence). CDR3 protein: CSAVGSQETQYF. In nucleotides, the CDR3 is TGCAGTGCAGTGGGAAGTCAAGAGACCCAGTACTTC.

The gene calls are TRBV28 and TRBJ2-7, with no clear D. This CDR3 spans 12 amino acids. The germline V gene encodes CDR1 MDHEN and CDR2 SYDVKM. V was cut by 10 bases and J by 6 bases, with 16 bases left in between. CDR3 sequence (DNA): TGTGCCACCTTCGGCCCCTCCGCCGAGCAGTACTTC. This encodes CATFGPSAEQYF.

Regarding this clonotype: At one end the junction does not follow the germline gene, possibly because of a read error. CDR3 coding DNA: TGTGCCAGCAGCAAAGGGGCAGAAACGCAGTATTTT. It is translated as CASSKGAETQYF. J is TRBJ2-3 and V is TRBV28, with a weak D call TRBD1 (5 bases). Germline CDR1 reads MDHEN; CDR2 reads SYDVKM. The CDR3 loop spans 12 amino acids.

There are a few counts of this clonotype. The V gene is TRBV4-2, the J gene TRBJ1-2, with a tentative D call TRBD1 (6 bases). CDR1 and CDR2 from the germline V gene are LGHNA and YNFKEQ. V lost 0 bases and J 8 bases, leaving 16 bases between the germline ends. The CDR3 runs 15 residues. CDR3 amino acids: CASSQDLRGAGGYTF. DNA for the CDR3: TGTGCCAGCAGCCAAGATTTGCGGGGGGCCGGCGGCTACACCTTC.

This CDR3 is CASSLGWGAGQTQYF. CDR3 bases: TGTGCCAGCAGTTTAGGCTGGGGGGCTGGTCAGACCCAGTACTTC. The V and J genes are TRBV27 and TRBJ2-5, with D perhaps being TRBD1 or TRBD2 (6 bases each). This CDR3 comprises 15 residues. Between the trimmed V and J ends, which lost 2 bases and 6 bases, there was a span of 16 bases. The germline V gene encodes CDR1 MNHEY and CDR2 SMNVEV (reference sequence).

As concerns this clonotype: This may arise from a read error, as a much more abundant clone is one base away. The V gene is TRBV29-1, the J gene TRBJ2-3, with TRBD1 matching over 7 bases. The CDR3 spans 12 residues. V dropped 6 bases and J dropped 0; count of bases not matched to a gene: 0. Germline CDR1 is SQVTM and CDR2 is ANQGSEA. The CDR3 coding sequence is TGCAGCGTACAGGGGAGCACAGATACGCAGTATTTT. As protein: CSVQGSTDTQYF.

As regards this clonotype: One end of the junction fails to match germline, which may point to a read error. CDR3 amino acids: CSGGQGSNQPQHF. DNA of the CDR3: TGCAGCGGGGGACAGGGGAGCAACCAGCCCCAGCATTTT. The chain combines TRBV29-1 with TRBJ1-5, with 10 positions matching TRBD1. Germline V gives CDR1 SQVTM, CDR2 ANQGSEA. This CDR3 is built from 13 residues.

This chain uses TRBV2 with TRBJ2-1; 12 nucleotides line up with TRBD2. V trimming: 6 bases; J trimming: 5 bases; junction bases outside the gene matches: 5. The germline V gene has CDR1 SNHLY and CDR2 FYNNEI. The CDR3 spans 15 residues. In nucleotides, the CDR3 is TGTGCCAGCAGAATAAGACTAGCGGGGGACAATGAGCAGTTCTTC. Translating gives CASRIRLAGDNEQFF.

The genes are TRBV6-2 or TRBV6-3 and TRBJ2-7; no definite D call. Germline V lookup: CDR1 MNHEY, CDR2 SVGEGT. The CDR3 totals 16 residues. V lost 0 bases and J 1 base, leaving 13 bases between the germline ends. The CDR3: CASSYSSSTLSYEQYF. In DNA form, the CDR3 reads TGTGCCAGCAGTTACTCTTCGAGCACTTTATCCTACGAGCAGTACTTC.

This clonotype was found a few times. The chain employs TRBV20-1 and TRBJ2-7; TRBD1 matches 10 bases. Germline V lookup: CDR1 DFQATT, CDR2 SNEGSKA (reference sequence). J was trimmed by 6 bases and V by 0 bases; bases with no gene match: 8. This CDR3 is 15 amino acids long. CDR3 in amino acids: CSARETTGGEGEQYF. The DNA for the CDR3 is TGCAGTGCTAGAGAGACGACAGGGGGCGAGGGCGAGCAGTACTTC.

This clonotype was detected only a few times. The chain couples TRBV20-1 to TRBJ2-1, with TRBD1 as a possible D gene (6 bases). With 4 bases removed from V and 11 bases from J, the gap between germline ends came to 9 bases. The CDR3 is made up of 10 amino acids. Germline CDR1 and CDR2: DFQATT and SNEGSKA (reference sequence). The CDR3 here is CSAKGEQQFF. The CDR3 DNA is TGCAGTGCTAAGGGGGAGCAGCAGTTCTTC.

About this clonotype: The junction departs from the called germline gene at one end, perhaps through a read error. The V call is TRBV5-6, the J call TRBJ2-7; D is perhaps TRBD2 (6 bases). The length of the CDR3 is 15 residues. Germline V lookup: CDR1 SGHDT, CDR2 YYEEEE. CDR3 in amino acids: CASSSFWRVSHEQYF. Here the CDR3 DNA reads TGTGCCAGCAGCTCCTTCTGGAGGGTCTCCCACGAGCAGTACTTC.

The chain couples TRBV7-6 to TRBJ2-1; D possibly corresponds to TRBD2 (7 bases). Germline V gene lookup returns CDR1 SGHVS and CDR2 FNYEAQ. The CDR3 loop spans 17 amino acids. V lost 1 base to trimming and J lost 7 bases, with 20 bases between them. The CDR3 bases are TGTGCCAGCAGCTTAGTTGGGGGGGGCTCCCACGGTAATGAGCAGTTCTTC. This encodes CASSLVGGGSHGNEQFF. The whole variable domain, remainder taken from reference TRBV7-6 and TRBJ2-1, is GAGVSQSPRYKVTKRGQDVALRCDPISGHVSLYWYRQALGQGPEFLTYFNYEAQQDKSGLPNDRFSAERPEGSISTLTIQRTEQRDSAMYRCASSLVGGGSHGNEQFFGPGTRLTVL.

The rearrangement uses TRBV28 and TRBJ2-5, with a weak D call TRBD1 (6 bases). The CDR3 runs to 17 residues. V lost 10 bases to trimming and J lost 1 base, with 25 bases between them. CDR1 is MDHEN, CDR2 SYDVKM, per germline. CDR3 sequence reads: CATHTEKDRPIQETQYF. DNA of the CDR3: TGTGCCACCCATACCGAAAAGGACAGACCGATCCAAGAGACCCAGTACTTC.

The V call is TRBV6-5, the J call TRBJ1-4, with 10 bases lining up with TRBD1. Germline trimming cut 0 bases from V and 7 bases from J; bases unmatched to any gene: 2. Germline lookup yields CDR1 MNHEY and CDR2 SVGAGI. This CDR3 has 15 amino acids. CDR3 bases: TGTGCCAGCAGTTACTCGAGGGACAGGGGTGAAAAACTGTTTTTT. It is translated as CASSYSRDRGEKLFF.

This clonotype occurred many times. The chain links TRBV20-1 to TRBJ2-3, with D perhaps being TRBD1 or TRBD2 (5 bases each). V lost 7 bases, J lost 6 bases, and 8 bases lay in between. This CDR3 region has 10 residues. Germline V gene sequence: CDR1 DFQATT, CDR2 SNEGSKA (reference sequence). The CDR3 region is CSGGEDTQYF. The CDR3 nucleotides are TGCAGTGGAGGGGAGGATACGCAGTATTTT.

The gene calls are TRBV25-1 and TRBJ1-2; 9 bases fit TRBD1. J lost 6 bases, V lost 6 bases, and 5 bases had no gene match. Germline values: CDR1 MGHDK, CDR2 SYGVNS. This CDR3 region has 13 residues. The CDR3 is CASSVDRGDGYTF. The CDR3 DNA reads TGTGCCAGCAGCGTGGACAGGGGCGATGGCTACACCTTC.

The V call is TRBV29-1, the J call TRBJ2-7; D remains unclear. The CDR3 covers 11 residues. The V end lost 3 bases, the J end lost 2 bases, and 5 bases lay between the germline ends. Germline assignment: CDR1 SQVTM and CDR2 ANQGSEA. The CDR3 DNA is TGCAGCGTTGAGCAGGCCTACGAGCAGTACTTC. Translated, it gives CSVEQAYEQYF.